A selection of T cell receptor beta chains follows, all from one sample in a study of blood T cell repertoires in COVID-19. The protocol was immunoSEQ multiplex PCR, while the TCRdb copy is restricted to in-frame clones and leaves out a portion. The sample lists a few hundred thousand clones, around 87% occurring once. Sample: PBMCs or T cells enriched from blood (not recorded which). The receptors originated from a woman aged 18 to 35 with acute COVID-19. Both conserved end residues are part of each CDR3. Fields, in order: D gene, clone size, V gene, J gene, CDR3 DNA, CDR3 protein. The D gene is left open where the match is weak. A row's size may be missing; if present it is once, few, many or a size class.

D gene: TRBD2
clone size: .
V gene: TRBV2
J gene: TRBJ2-7
CDR3 DNA: TGTGCCAGCAGTGATGAGTTTAGCGGGGTCTACGAGCAGTACTTC
CDR3 protein: CASSDEFSGVYEQYF

D gene: TRBD2
clone size: .
V gene: TRBV20-1
J gene: TRBJ2-4
CDR3 DNA: TGCAGTGCTAGGACTAGCGGACTCAGTAACTTC
CDR3 protein: CSARTSGLSNF

D gene: .
clone size: .
V gene: TRBV5-1
J gene: TRBJ1-5
CDR3 DNA: TGCGCCAGCAGCTTGGAGGCGGGTAGCAATCAGCCCCAGCATTTT
CDR3 protein: CASSLEAGSNQPQHF

D gene: .
clone size: .
V gene: TRBV19
J gene: TRBJ1-6
CDR3 DNA: TGTGCCAGTAGTACGGGAAGATCACCCCTCCACTTT
CDR3 protein: CASSTGRSPLHF

D gene: .
clone size: few
V gene: TRBV19
J gene: TRBJ2-3
CDR3 DNA: TGTGCCAGCAGGGGCACGGGGCCCCTCACAGATACGCAGTATTTT
CDR3 protein: CASRGTGPLTDTQYF

D gene: TRBD1
clone size: .
V gene: TRBV5-8
J gene: TRBJ2-1
CDR3 DNA: TGTGCCAGCAGCGGGGACAGGGGGCTTTACAATGAGCAGTTCTTC
CDR3 protein: CASSGDRGLYNEQFF

D gene: TRBD1
clone size: .
V gene: TRBV25-1
J gene: TRBJ1-4
CDR3 DNA: TGTGCCAGCAGTGACTTCCCTCAGGGGGCTAATGAAAAACTGTTTTTT
CDR3 protein: CASSDFPQGANEKLFF

D gene: .
clone size: .
V gene: TRBV6-2/TRBV6-3
J gene: TRBJ1-1
CDR3 DNA: TGTGCCAGCAGTTTCGGAGTTGAAGCTTTCTTT
CDR3 protein: CASSFGVEAFF

D gene: .
clone size: .
V gene: TRBV10-3
J gene: TRBJ2-3
CDR3 DNA: TGTGCCATCAGCCTTTTTCACCTCAGATCCACAGATACGCAGTATTTT
CDR3 protein: CAISLFHLRSTDTQYF

D gene: .
clone size: .
V gene: TRBV5-1
J gene: TRBJ1-4
CDR3 DNA: TGCGCCAGCAGCCAAGGGGATACTAATGAAAAACTGTTTTTT
CDR3 protein: CASSQGDTNEKLFF

D gene: .
clone size: .
V gene: TRBV3-1/TRBV3-2
J gene: TRBJ2-3
CDR3 DNA: TGTGCCAGCAGCCAAGGATTCGCGGGTCCCACAGATACGCAGTATTTT
CDR3 protein: CASSQGFAGPTDTQYF

D gene: .
clone size: .
V gene: TRBV25-1
J gene: TRBJ2-5
CDR3 DNA: TGTGCCAGCAGTGTCCTCACAGGGTACCAAGAGACCCAGTACTTC
CDR3 protein: CASSVLTGYQETQYF

D gene: .
clone size: .
V gene: TRBV24-1
J gene: TRBJ2-7
CDR3 DNA: TGTGCCACCAGTGCCCGGGAGCAGTACTTC
CDR3 protein: CATSAREQYF

D gene: TRBD1
clone size: .
V gene: TRBV27
J gene: TRBJ2-2
CDR3 DNA: TGTGCCAGCACTCTACCGGGACAGGGGAACGGGGAGCTGTTTTTT
CDR3 protein: CASTLPGQGNGELFF

D gene: TRBD1
clone size: .
V gene: TRBV10-2
J gene: TRBJ1-2
CDR3 DNA: TGCGCCAGCAGTGAACCGGGCAGGGGGCTAAGCGGCTACACCTTC
CDR3 protein: CASSEPGRGLSGYTF

D gene: .
clone size: .
V gene: TRBV3-1/TRBV3-2
J gene: TRBJ2-7
CDR3 DNA: TGTGCCAGCAGCCAAGTCTCCAGGGGAAACGAGCAGTACTTC
CDR3 protein: CASSQVSRGNEQYF

D gene: TRBD1
clone size: .
V gene: TRBV18
J gene: TRBJ1-6
CDR3 DNA: TGTGCCAGCTCACCGACAGGGGATTCACCCCTCCACTTT
CDR3 protein: CASSPTGDSPLHF

D gene: .
clone size: .
V gene: TRBV19
J gene: TRBJ2-1
CDR3 DNA: TGTGCCAGTAGTATATCACTAGCTGTTTTCAATGAGCAGTTCTTC
CDR3 protein: CASSISLAVFNEQFF

D gene: .
clone size: once
V gene: TRBV18
J gene: TRBJ1-1
CDR3 DNA: TGTGCCAGCTCACCGTTTAGAGGAGATCTGGACACTGAAGCTTTCTTT
CDR3 protein: CASSPFRGDLDTEAFF

D gene: .
clone size: .
V gene: TRBV5-1
J gene: TRBJ2-5
CDR3 DNA: TGCGCCAGCAGCTCCCCCCGACCCGGCAGGGGTGACTACCAAGAGACCCAGTACTTC
CDR3 protein: CASSSPRPGRGDYQETQYF

D gene: .
clone size: .
V gene: TRBV9
J gene: TRBJ2-7
CDR3 DNA: TGTGCCAGCAGCTCATCTAGCGGAGGGGGTTCCTACGAGCAGTACTTC
CDR3 protein: CASSSSSGGGSYEQYF

D gene: TRBD1
clone size: .
V gene: TRBV25-1
J gene: TRBJ2-1
CDR3 DNA: TGTGCCAGCAGGGAGACAGGGGGCTCTTCCAATGAGCAGTTCTTC
CDR3 protein: CASRETGGSSNEQFF

D gene: .
clone size: .
V gene: TRBV5-1
J gene: TRBJ1-1
CDR3 DNA: TGCGCCAGCAGCTTGACAGCGAACACTGAAGCTTTCTTT
CDR3 protein: CASSLTANTEAFF

D gene: .
clone size: .
V gene: TRBV7-2
J gene: TRBJ1-5
CDR3 DNA: TGTGCCAGCAGTCGACAGGCGGATCAGCCCCAGCATTTT
CDR3 protein: CASSRQADQPQHF

D gene: .
clone size: .
V gene: TRBV29-1
J gene: TRBJ2-1
CDR3 DNA: TGCAGCGCCCCGAGCGGGCCTGGGCAGTTCTTC
CDR3 protein: CSAPSGPGQFF

D gene: .
clone size: .
V gene: TRBV18
J gene: TRBJ1-5
CDR3 DNA: TGTGCCAGCTCACCCGACACGGGGGGCAATCAGCCCCAGCATTTT
CDR3 protein: CASSPDTGGNQPQHF

D gene: TRBD1
clone size: once
V gene: TRBV6-1
J gene: TRBJ2-7
CDR3 DNA: TGTGCCAGCAGTGAACAGGGGGCTCTCTCCTACGAGCAGTACTTC
CDR3 protein: CASSEQGALSYEQYF

D gene: .
clone size: .
V gene: TRBV28
J gene: TRBJ1-5
CDR3 DNA: TGTGCCAGCAGCCTAATCGCAGGCCTCCTTAGCAATCAGCCCCAGCATTTT
CDR3 protein: CASSLIAGLLSNQPQHF

D gene: .
clone size: .
V gene: TRBV11-2
J gene: TRBJ2-3
CDR3 DNA: TGTGCCAGCGCGACGGGGGTAGTGGATACGCAGTATTTT
CDR3 protein: CASATGVVDTQYF

D gene: TRBD2
clone size: .
V gene: TRBV7-3
J gene: TRBJ2-3
CDR3 DNA: TGTGCCAGCAGCTTAATAGCGGGGCCGGGGGATACGCAGTATTTT
CDR3 protein: CASSLIAGPGDTQYF

D gene: .
clone size: .
V gene: TRBV30
J gene: TRBJ1-6
CDR3 DNA: TGTGCCAGCCGACAGTATAATTCACCCCTCCACTTT
CDR3 protein: CASRQYNSPLHF

D gene: TRBD1
clone size: .
V gene: TRBV28
J gene: TRBJ1-2
CDR3 DNA: TGTGCCAGCACCATCTGGCCGACAGGGATTGGGGGCTACACCTTC
CDR3 protein: CASTIWPTGIGGYTF

D gene: TRBD2
clone size: .
V gene: TRBV10-3
J gene: TRBJ2-7
CDR3 DNA: TGTGCCATCAGTGTAAGACTAGCGGAGTTCTACGAGCAGTACTTC
CDR3 protein: CAISVRLAEFYEQYF

D gene: TRBD1
clone size: .
V gene: TRBV19
J gene: TRBJ1-2
CDR3 DNA: TGTGCCAGTAGTATAATGAACAGGGGGCGAAGAGGCTACACCTTC
CDR3 protein: CASSIMNRGRRGYTF

D gene: TRBD1
clone size: once
V gene: TRBV10-3
J gene: TRBJ1-2
CDR3 DNA: TGTGCCATCAGTGACCGACAGGGTGAAGATGGCTACACCTTC
CDR3 protein: CAISDRQGEDGYTF

D gene: .
clone size: .
V gene: TRBV29-1
J gene: TRBJ1-3
CDR3 DNA: TGCAGCGCCGCGGGTCTCTCTGGAAACACCATATATTTT
CDR3 protein: CSAAGLSGNTIYF

D gene: .
clone size: once
V gene: TRBV15
J gene: TRBJ1-5
CDR3 DNA: TGTGCCACCAGCAGAGAGCGGGTGACCAATCAGCCCCAGCATTTT
CDR3 protein: CATSRERVTNQPQHF

D gene: TRBD1
clone size: .
V gene: TRBV3-1/TRBV3-2
J gene: TRBJ1-2
CDR3 DNA: TGTGCCAGCAGCCTTCCGGGACAGATATATGGCTACACCTTC
CDR3 protein: CASSLPGQIYGYTF